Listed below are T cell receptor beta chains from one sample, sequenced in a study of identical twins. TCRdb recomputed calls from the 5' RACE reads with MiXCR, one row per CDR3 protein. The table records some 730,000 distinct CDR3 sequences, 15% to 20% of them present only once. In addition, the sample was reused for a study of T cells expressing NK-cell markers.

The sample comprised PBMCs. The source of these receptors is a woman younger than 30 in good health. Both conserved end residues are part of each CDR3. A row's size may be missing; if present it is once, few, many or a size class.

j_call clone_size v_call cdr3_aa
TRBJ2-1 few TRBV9 CASSVQSSGRGSYNEQFF
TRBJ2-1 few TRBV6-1 CATRPVGLAGYNEQFF
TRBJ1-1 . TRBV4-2 CAISPGIGEAFF
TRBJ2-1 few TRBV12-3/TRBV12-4 CASSTGLPYNEQFF
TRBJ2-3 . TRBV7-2 CASSSTTGARTQYF
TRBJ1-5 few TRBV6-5 CASSYRVGAGQPQHF
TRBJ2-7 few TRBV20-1 CSARTGFDEQYF
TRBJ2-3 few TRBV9 CASSVSKETTDTQYF
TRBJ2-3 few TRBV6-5 CASSYSAGGSTDTQYF
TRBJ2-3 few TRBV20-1 CSARAPVVGQYF
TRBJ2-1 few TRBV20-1 CSTSGRDRNEQFF
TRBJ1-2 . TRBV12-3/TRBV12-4 CASSFSGTNYGYTF
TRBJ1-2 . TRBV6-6 CASSYSPGEGYTF
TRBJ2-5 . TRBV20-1 CSARDRIGETQYF
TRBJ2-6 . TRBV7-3 CASSFSAGIGGANVLTF
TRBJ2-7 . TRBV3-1 CASSQYGRGDHEQYF
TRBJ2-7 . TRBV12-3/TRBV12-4 CASRQQGSTYEQYF
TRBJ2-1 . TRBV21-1 CASSKRDRKTYNEQFF
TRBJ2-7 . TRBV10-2 CATRGRGGGGIYEQYF
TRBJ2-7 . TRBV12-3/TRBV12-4 CASSSLAGDPYEQYF
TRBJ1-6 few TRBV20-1 CSAPDREIHNSPLHF
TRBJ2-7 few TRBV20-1 CSARAPDGLVYEQYF
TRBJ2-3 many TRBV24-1 CATSDSGNTQYF
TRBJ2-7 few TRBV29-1 CSVPGTGGEQYF
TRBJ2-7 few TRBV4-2 CASSLKGQRVVSYEQYF
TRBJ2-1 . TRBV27 CASSLVRGIFEQFF
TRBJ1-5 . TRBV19 CASSMAVVQPQHF
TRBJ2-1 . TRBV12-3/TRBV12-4 CASSHDRDRGINEQFF
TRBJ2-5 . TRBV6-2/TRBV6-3 CASTFTVGETQYF
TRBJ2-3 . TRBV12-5 CASGLVLKAAFDTQYF
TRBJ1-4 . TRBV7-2 CASSLQATNEKLFF
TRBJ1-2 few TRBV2 CASTWDRYGYTF
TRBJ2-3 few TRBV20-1 CSAGVVGNTDTQYF
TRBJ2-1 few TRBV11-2 CASTRLAGTGEQFF
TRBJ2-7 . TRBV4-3 CASSQEIPVLAGPYEQYF
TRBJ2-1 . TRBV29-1 CSGDRAHNEQFF
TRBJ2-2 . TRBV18 CASSPTTTGELFF
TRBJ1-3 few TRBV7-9 CASSLSGGDGNTIYF
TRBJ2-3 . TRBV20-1 CSARDAGKSPDTQYF
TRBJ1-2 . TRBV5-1 CASSPQRLNYGYTF
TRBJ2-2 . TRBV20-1 CSARDRTTGELFF
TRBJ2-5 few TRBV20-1 CSARSIAGYGETQYF
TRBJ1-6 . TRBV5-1 CASTTGSSYNSPLHF
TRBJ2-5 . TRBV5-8 CASSLEQGLKTQYF
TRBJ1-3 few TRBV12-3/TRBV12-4 CASSLADRGPGNTIYF
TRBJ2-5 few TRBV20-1 CSAALGLAQYF
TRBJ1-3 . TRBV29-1 CSVEGGGPNTIYF